This T cell receptor (beta chain) was recovered during a study of T cells in Graves' hyperthyroidism and ophthalmopathy. Study information: At initial diagnosis, before any treatment had begun, peripheral blood was obtained.

Using 10 ml of fresh peripheral blood, PBMCs were prepared. This clonotype has a count of ten or more. The antigen remains unidentified. The CDR3 regions of TCR beta were amplified from RNA transcripts. HTBI primers drove first-round RT-PCR of the TCR CDR3. TCRdb analysed the multiplex PCR reads with MiXCR anew, one entry per CDR3 protein. The top ten hold roughly 33% of the sample, which has around 300,000 distinct CDR3 sequences, roughly 15% seen once. Study conclusions and caveats: Ophthalmopathy could be told apart from stable hyperthyroidism with a 13 V-J model.

The sample was blood. This TCR derives from a woman aged 40-49 years with Graves' ophthalmopathy.

CDR3 residues: CATSGGGGQPQHF. In DNA form, the CDR3 reads TGTGCCACCAGTGGCGGGGGAGGCCAGCCCCAGCATTTT. The chain uses TRBV24-1 and TRBJ1-5; TRBD1 might be the D (5 bases). The CDR3 has 13 residues. CDR1 and CDR2 from the germline V gene are KGHDR and SFDVKD. The V gene lost 5 bases and the J gene lost 7 bases, with 11 bases spanning the gap.